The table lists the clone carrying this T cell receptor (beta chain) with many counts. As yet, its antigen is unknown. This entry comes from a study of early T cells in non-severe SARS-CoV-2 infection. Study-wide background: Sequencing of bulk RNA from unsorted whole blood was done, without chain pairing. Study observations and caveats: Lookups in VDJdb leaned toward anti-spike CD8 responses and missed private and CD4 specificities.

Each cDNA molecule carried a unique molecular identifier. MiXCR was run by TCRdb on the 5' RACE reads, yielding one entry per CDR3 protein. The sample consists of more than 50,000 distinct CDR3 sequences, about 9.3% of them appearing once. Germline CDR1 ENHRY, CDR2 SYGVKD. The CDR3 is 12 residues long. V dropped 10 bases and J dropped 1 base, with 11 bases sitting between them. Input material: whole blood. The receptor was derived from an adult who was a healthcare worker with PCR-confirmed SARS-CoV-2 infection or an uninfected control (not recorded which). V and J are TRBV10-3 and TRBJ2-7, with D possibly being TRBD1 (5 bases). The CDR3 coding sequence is TGTGCCACCGGGCCAGGGTCCTACGAGCAGTACTTC. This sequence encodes CATGPGSYEQYF.